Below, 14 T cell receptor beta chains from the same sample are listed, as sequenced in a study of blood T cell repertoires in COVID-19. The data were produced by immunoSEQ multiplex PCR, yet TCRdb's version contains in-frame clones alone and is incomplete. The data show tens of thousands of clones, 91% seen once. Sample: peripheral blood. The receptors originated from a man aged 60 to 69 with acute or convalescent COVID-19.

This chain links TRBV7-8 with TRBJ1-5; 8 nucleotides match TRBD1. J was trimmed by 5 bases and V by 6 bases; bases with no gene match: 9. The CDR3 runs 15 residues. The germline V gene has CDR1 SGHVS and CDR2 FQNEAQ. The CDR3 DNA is TGTGCCAGCAGTCTTGGACAGGGTACCCATCAGCCCCAGCATTTT. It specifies CASSLGQGTHQPQHF.

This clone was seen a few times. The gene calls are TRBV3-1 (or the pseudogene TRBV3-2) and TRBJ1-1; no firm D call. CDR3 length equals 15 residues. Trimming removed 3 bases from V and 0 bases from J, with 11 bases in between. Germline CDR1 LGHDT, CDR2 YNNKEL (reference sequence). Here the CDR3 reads CASSQMVVVNTEAFF. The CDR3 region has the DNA TGTGCCAGCAGCCAGATGGTGGTAGTGAACACTGAAGCTTTCTTT.

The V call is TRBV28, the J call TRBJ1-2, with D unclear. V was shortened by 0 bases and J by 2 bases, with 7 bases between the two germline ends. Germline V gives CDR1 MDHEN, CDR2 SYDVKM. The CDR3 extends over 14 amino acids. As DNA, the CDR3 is TGTGCCAGCAGTTTATGGTCAGAAAACTATGGCTACACCTTC. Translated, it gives CASSLWSENYGYTF.

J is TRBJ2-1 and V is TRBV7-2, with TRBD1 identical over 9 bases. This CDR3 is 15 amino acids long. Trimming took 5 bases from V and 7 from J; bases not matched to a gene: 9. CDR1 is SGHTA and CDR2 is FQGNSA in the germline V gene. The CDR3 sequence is CASSPRQGGWNEQFF. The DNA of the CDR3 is TGTGCCAGCAGCCCAAGACAGGGGGGGTGGAATGAGCAGTTCTTC.

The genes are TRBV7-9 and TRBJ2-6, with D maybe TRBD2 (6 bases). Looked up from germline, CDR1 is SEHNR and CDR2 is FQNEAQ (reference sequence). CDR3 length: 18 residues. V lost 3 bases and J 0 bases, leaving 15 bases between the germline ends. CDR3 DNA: TGTGCCAGCAGCTTTCCCGGGACTGCATACTCTGGGGCCAACGTCCTGACTTTC. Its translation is CASSFPGTAYSGANVLTF.

CDR3 region: CASSPTGGNSPLHF. CDR3 DNA sequence: TGTGCCAGCAGCCCGACAGGGGGGAATTCACCCCTCCACTTT. The chain combines TRBV7-3 with TRBJ1-6, with 9 bases identical to TRBD1. Germline CDR1 and CDR2: SGHTA and FQGTGA. The CDR3 extends over 14 amino acids. V dropped 5 bases and J dropped 7; count of bases not matched to a gene: 3.

CDR3 amino acids: CASSSEAFF. CDR3 in DNA: TGTGCCAGCAGTTCAGAAGCTTTCTTT. The gene calls are TRBV6-6 and TRBJ1-1; the D is unclear. Trimming took 4 bases from V and 8 from J, leaving 2 bases between them. This CDR3 region has 9 residues. Germline CDR1 and CDR2: MNHNY and SVGAGI (reference sequence).

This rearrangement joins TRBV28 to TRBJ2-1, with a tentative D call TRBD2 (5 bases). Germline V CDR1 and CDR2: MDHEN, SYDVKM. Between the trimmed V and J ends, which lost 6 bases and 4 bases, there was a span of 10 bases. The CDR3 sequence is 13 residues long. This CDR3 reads CASRRERYNEQFF. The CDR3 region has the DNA TGTGCCAGCAGGAGGGAGAGATACAATGAGCAGTTCTTC.

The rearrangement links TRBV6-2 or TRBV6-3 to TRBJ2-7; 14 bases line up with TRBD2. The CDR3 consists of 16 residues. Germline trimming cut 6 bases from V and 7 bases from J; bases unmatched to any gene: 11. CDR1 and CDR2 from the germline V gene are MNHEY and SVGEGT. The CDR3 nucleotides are TGTGCCAGCAGCTCCTTGACTAGCGGGAGGGCCTGGGAGCAGTACTTC. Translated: CASSSLTSGRAWEQYF.

The CDR3 here is CASSPPSGQQYF. The CDR3 DNA sequence: TGTGCCAGCTCACCACCTAGCGGACAGCAGTACTTC. The V call is TRBV18, the J call TRBJ2-7; the D gene is possibly TRBD2 (6 bases). This CDR3 has 12 amino acids. The V gene lost 0 bases and the J gene lost 8 bases, with 8 bases spanning the gap. Per germline, CDR1 KGHSH and CDR2 LQKENI.

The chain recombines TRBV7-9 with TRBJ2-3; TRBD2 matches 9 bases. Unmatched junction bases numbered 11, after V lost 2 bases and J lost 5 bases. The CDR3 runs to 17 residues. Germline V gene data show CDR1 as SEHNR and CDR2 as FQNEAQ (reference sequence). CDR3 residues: CASSLLSGGLEEDTQYF. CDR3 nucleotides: TGTGCCAGCAGCTTACTTAGCGGGGGCCTTGAGGAAGATACGCAGTATTTT.

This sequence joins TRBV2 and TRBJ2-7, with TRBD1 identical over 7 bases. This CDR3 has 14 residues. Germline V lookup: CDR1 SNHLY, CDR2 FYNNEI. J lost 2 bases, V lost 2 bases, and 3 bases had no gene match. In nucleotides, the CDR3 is TGTGCCAGCAGTGAATACAGGGGCCCCTACGAGCAGTACTTC. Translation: CASSEYRGPYEQYF.

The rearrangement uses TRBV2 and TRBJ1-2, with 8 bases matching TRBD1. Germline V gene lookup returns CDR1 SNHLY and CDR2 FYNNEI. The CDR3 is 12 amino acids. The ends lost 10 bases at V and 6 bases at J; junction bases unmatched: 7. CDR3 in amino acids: CAIPDRADGYTF. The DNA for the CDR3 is TGTGCCATTCCGGACAGGGCGGATGGCTACACCTTC.

The CDR3 protein is CASSYLPGGTEAFF. Here the CDR3 DNA reads TGTGCCAGCAGTTACTTACCAGGGGGCACTGAAGCTTTCTTT. The chain is built from TRBV6-5 and TRBJ1-1; TRBD1 matches 7 bases. The ends lost 1 base at V and 4 bases at J; junction bases unmatched: 3. CDR3 length equals 14 residues. Germline V gene lookup returns CDR1 MNHEY and CDR2 SVGAGI.